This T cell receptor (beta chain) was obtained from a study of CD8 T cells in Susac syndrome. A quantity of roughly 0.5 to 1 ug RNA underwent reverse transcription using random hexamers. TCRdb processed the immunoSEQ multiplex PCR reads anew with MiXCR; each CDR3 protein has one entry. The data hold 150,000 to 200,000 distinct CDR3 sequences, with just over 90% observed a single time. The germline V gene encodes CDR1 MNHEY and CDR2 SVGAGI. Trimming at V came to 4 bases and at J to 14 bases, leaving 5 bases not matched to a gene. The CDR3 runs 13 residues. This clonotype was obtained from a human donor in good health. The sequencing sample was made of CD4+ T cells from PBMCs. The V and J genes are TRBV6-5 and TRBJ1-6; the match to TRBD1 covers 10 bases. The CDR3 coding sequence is TGTGCCAGCAGTTGGACAGGGGGTGCGGCCCTCCACTTT. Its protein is CASSWTGGAALHF.